This T cell receptor beta chain was recorded in a study of T-cell memory formation after mild COVID-19. TCRdb analysed the 5' RACE reads with MiXCR anew, one entry per CDR3 protein. This table has 300,000 to 400,000 distinct CDR3 sequences, 15% appearing once. Germline V gene lookup returns CDR1 SGHVS and CDR2 FNYEAQ. The CDR3 spans 17 residues. V lost 2 bases, J lost 0 bases, and 11 bases lay in between. By share, this clonotype counts as medium-sized. Its specificity is not known. Study-level findings and limits: Memory from before infection featured some responding clones, which suggests cross-reactive memory joined.

The clonotype comes from a man between 18 and 35 years old who had mild COVID-19 (a few samples of this study predate the infection). Cell type and time point are not known. The chain has TRBV7-6 and TRBJ1-6; D gene ambiguous. The sequencing sample was made of PBMCs or a T cell subset sorted from them (not recorded which). The CDR3 sequence is CASSLYPESSYNSPLHF. The CDR3, as DNA: TGTGCCAGCAGCTTATACCCGGAGAGCTCCTATAATTCACCCCTCCACTTT.